Each of the 25 T cell receptor beta chains below was sequenced from the same sample in a study of blood T cell repertoires in COVID-19. The repertoire was sequenced with immunoSEQ multiplex PCR; TCRdb's copy has only in-frame clones and lacks some. The table records about 260,000 clones, more than 75% of them present only once. Sequenced input: peripheral blood. These receptors all stem from a woman in her 40s who had recovered from COVID-19.

The chain links TRBV6-5 to TRBJ1-1; D possibly corresponds to TRBD1 (5 bases). V shed 6 bases and J shed 5 bases, with 13 bases lying between them. CDR1 and CDR2 (germline): MNHEY, SVGAGI. The CDR3 sequence is 13 residues long. The CDR3 DNA sequence: TGTGCCAGCAGGGCGCGGGGGAGAACTGAAGCTTTCTTT. This gives the protein CASRARGRTEAFF.

The chain employs TRBV9 and TRBJ1-5, with D tentatively TRBD1 (5 bases). The CDR3 is 12 residues long. Trimming cost V 7 bases and J 1 base, with 6 bases left between them. Looked up from germline, CDR1 is SGDLS and CDR2 is YYNGEE. The CDR3 DNA reads TGTGCCAGCGGGGGGAGCAATCAGCCCCAGCATTTT. Translation gives CASGGSNQPQHF.

This chain joins TRBV3-1 (or the pseudogene TRBV3-2) and TRBJ1-1, with 8 bases that match TRBD1. CDR1 and CDR2 from the germline V gene are LGHDT and YNNKEL (reference sequence). There are 15 residues in the CDR3. With 3 bases clipped from V and 0 bases from J, the junction kept 3 bases outside the gene matches. In DNA form, the CDR3 reads TGTGCCAGCAGCCAGCAGGGGGCGGTGAACACTGAAGCTTTCTTT. Translation gives CASSQQGAVNTEAFF.

The chain carries TRBV7-9 and TRBJ1-2; TRBD1 is a possible D gene (6 bases). CDR1 is SEHNR and CDR2 is FQNEAQ in the germline V gene (reference sequence). There are 16 residues in the CDR3. Trimming took off 0 bases at V and 4 bases at J, with 15 bases between the two ends. The CDR3 spells CASSLARNRAGYGYTF. The CDR3, as DNA: TGTGCCAGCAGCTTAGCGCGGAACAGGGCCGGCTATGGCTACACCTTC.

The chain recombines TRBV5-5 with TRBJ1-3, with a possible D match to TRBD1 (6 bases). V lost 0 bases, J lost 7 bases, and 11 bases lay in between. CDR3 length: 14 residues. Germline CDR1 reads SGHKS; CDR2 reads YYEKEE (reference sequence). Here the CDR3 reads CASSLGTGPNTIYF. The CDR3 nucleotides are TGTGCCAGCAGCTTGGGAACAGGGCCGAACACCATATATTTT.

As DNA, the CDR3 is TGCGCCAGCAGCTTGGAGGGAGGAGAGACCCAGTACTTC. Translating gives CASSLEGGETQYF. The rearrangement uses TRBV5-1 and TRBJ2-5, with D possibly matching TRBD2 (6 bases). The V gene lost 0 bases and the J gene lost 4 bases, with 7 bases spanning the gap. CDR3 length: 13 amino acids. Germline V gives CDR1 SGHRS, CDR2 YFSETQ.

The rearrangement links TRBV30 to TRBJ1-3; D is unclear. V was pared by 7 bases and J by 0 bases, with 10 bases between. The CDR3 is 13 residues long. Germline V gene lookup returns CDR1 GTSNPN and CDR2 SVGIG (reference sequence). CDR3 protein: CAYLRGSGNTIYF. The CDR3 coding sequence is TGTGCCTACCTCCGGGGCTCTGGAAACACCATATATTTT.

The chain links TRBV2 to TRBJ2-5, with 12 bases fitting TRBD2. V gave up 6 bases and J gave up 5 bases; unmatched junction bases: 16. This CDR3 has 18 amino acids. Germline loops: CDR1 SNHLY, CDR2 FYNNEI. The CDR3 DNA sequence: TGTGCCAGCAGGGACGGTGGGGCTAGCGGGGGGGCCGAGGAGACCCAGTACTTC. It is translated as CASRDGGASGGAEETQYF.

J is TRBJ2-5 and V is TRBV5-6, with D maybe TRBD2 (6 bases). Deletions cut 3 bases from V and 1 base from J, with 7 bases between. This CDR3 region has 13 residues. Germline V lookup: CDR1 SGHDT, CDR2 YYEEEE. This CDR3 is CASSWGVQETQYF. The CDR3 bases are TGTGCCAGCAGCTGGGGGGTCCAAGAGACCCAGTACTTC.

The chain is built from TRBV7-2 and TRBJ2-4, with 9 bases that match TRBD2. There are 16 residues in the CDR3. CDR1 is SGHTA and CDR2 is FQGNSA in the germline V gene. V shed 2 bases and J 1 base; nucleotides not matched to a gene: 3. The CDR3 region is CASSLTSGLAKNIQYF. The CDR3 coding sequence is TGTGCCAGCAGCTTAACTAGCGGGCTGGCCAAAAACATTCAGTACTTC.

The chain recombines TRBV3-1 (or the pseudogene TRBV3-2) with TRBJ1-3; D is undetermined. Germline assignment: CDR1 LGHDT and CDR2 YNNKEL (reference sequence). The CDR3 has 10 amino acids. CDR3 nucleotides: TGTCCCCGGGTGGAGGACACCATATATTTT. Encoded protein: CPRVEDTIYF.

This clone has just a few counts. The rearrangement uses TRBV6-5 and TRBJ2-7; TRBD1 is a possible D gene (5 bases). The germline V and J ends were trimmed by 0 bases and 2 bases, with 8 bases remaining between them. The germline V gene encodes CDR1 MNHEY and CDR2 SVGAGI. CDR3 length equals 14 residues. The CDR3 sequence: CASSYSTGTYEQYF. CDR3 DNA: TGTGCCAGCAGTTACTCAACAGGAACCTACGAGCAGTACTTC.

V and J are TRBV9 and TRBJ2-3; 10 bases are a match to TRBD2. Trimming removed 1 base from V and 11 bases from J; junction bases left unmatched: 10. The CDR3 is 15 amino acids. Germline-derived CDR1 and CDR2 are SGDLS and YYNGEE. The chain's CDR3 is CASSVQSGGVVMQYF. The CDR3 DNA sequence: TGTGCCAGCAGCGTACAGAGCGGGGGGGTTGTTATGCAGTATTTT.

J is TRBJ1-5 and V is TRBV9; D might be TRBD1 (6 bases). CDR3 length equals 15 residues. V lost 0 bases to trimming and J lost 4 bases, with 11 bases between them. CDR1 is SGDLS and CDR2 is YYNGEE in the germline V gene. This chain's CDR3 is CASSVGGGRNQPQHF. CDR3 bases: TGTGCCAGCAGCGTAGGGGGGGGGCGGAATCAGCCCCAGCATTTT.

This chain uses TRBV30 with TRBJ1-2; D is uncertain. The CDR3 has 16 residues. V lost 0 bases and J 0 bases, leaving 14 bases between the germline ends. Germline CDR1 GTSNPN, CDR2 SVGIG (reference sequence). CDR3 sequence (DNA): TGTGCCTGGAGTGTCGGTTTCCCGCAGGCTAACTATGGCTACACCTTC. This gives the protein CAWSVGFPQANYGYTF.

The chain combines TRBV20-1 with TRBJ2-7; D remains ambiguous. CDR3 size: 12 residues. Deletions cut 3 bases from V and 2 bases from J, with 8 bases between. CDR1 and CDR2 from the germline V gene are DFQATT and SNEGSKA (reference sequence). The CDR3 bases are TGCAGTGCTAGTGACACGGCCTACGAGCAGTACTTC. The encoded protein is CSASDTAYEQYF.

The chain uses TRBV6-5 and TRBJ2-7; 7 bases map to TRBD2. The CDR3 contains 16 residues. V trimming: 2 bases; J trimming: 0 bases; junction bases outside the gene matches: 7. Germline-derived CDR1 and CDR2 are MNHEY and SVGAGI. CDR3 sequence reads: CASSYGRLAASYEQYF. The CDR3 DNA sequence: TGTGCCAGCAGTTACGGGAGGCTAGCGGCCTCCTACGAGCAGTACTTC.

CDR3 in DNA: TGCGCCAGCAGCTTCGGCCTGCAGGTATCCTCTGGAAACACCATATATTTT. Translating gives CASSFGLQVSSGNTIYF. The chain joins TRBV5-1 to TRBJ1-3; D not certain. The CDR3 contains 17 residues. Trimming took off 2 bases at V and 0 bases at J, with 15 bases between the two ends. Looked up from germline, CDR1 is SGHRS and CDR2 is YFSETQ.

The V and J genes are TRBV27 and TRBJ1-3; 7 bases line up with TRBD1. The CDR3 extends over 17 amino acids. The V gene's germline CDR1 is MNHEY and CDR2 SMNVEV (reference sequence). V lost 2 bases to trimming and J lost 1 base; unmatched junction nucleotides: 8. CDR3 bases: TGTGCCAGCAGTTTAGACCTGACAGGGACTTCTGGAAACACCATATATTTT. Its protein product is CASSLDLTGTSGNTIYF.

The V gene is TRBV5-1, the J gene TRBJ2-2, with 11 bases matching TRBD2. V was clipped by 0 bases and J by 4 bases; unmatched bases: 14. The germline V gene encodes CDR1 SGHRS and CDR2 YFSETQ. CDR3 length equals 20 residues. This chain's CDR3 is CASSLESWLAGGWGTGELFF. Here the CDR3 DNA reads TGCGCCAGCAGCTTGGAGTCGTGGCTAGCGGGGGGCTGGGGCACCGGGGAGCTGTTTTTT.

The chain joins TRBV5-6 to TRBJ1-1, with 7 bases aligning to TRBD1. J lost 11 bases, V lost 4 bases, and 14 bases had no gene match. In germline, CDR1 is SGHDT, CDR2 YYEEEE. The CDR3 totals 14 residues. In nucleotides, the CDR3 is TGTGCCAGCAGCGCAGAATTTCTGACAGGGCCTGCTTTCTTT. As protein: CASSAEFLTGPAFF.

V gene TRBV7-2 combines with J gene TRBJ2-7; D possibly corresponds to TRBD2 (5 bases). Germline assignment: CDR1 SGHTA and CDR2 FQGNSA. The CDR3 spans 14 residues. V was pared by 5 bases and J by 3 bases, with 14 bases between. CDR3 sequence reads: CASSVRGYLYEQYF. The CDR3 bases are TGTGCCAGCAGCGTTCGGGGTTACCTCTACGAGCAGTACTTC.

This chain links TRBV7-9 with TRBJ1-2; 8 bases map to TRBD1. The length of the CDR3 is 14 residues. Germline CDR1 is SEHNR and CDR2 is FQNEAQ (reference sequence). The V and J ends lost 6 bases and 1 base, in that order; junction bases with no gene match: 4. In nucleotides, the CDR3 is TGTGCCAGCAGAACGGGACAGGTTAACTATGGCTACACCTTC. Its translation is CASRTGQVNYGYTF.

The chain recombines TRBV5-1 with TRBJ2-5; TRBD2 matches at 9 bases. Trimming cost V 4 bases and J 4 bases; bases outside gene matches: 2. The CDR3 has 13 amino acids. Germline values: CDR1 SGHRS, CDR2 YFSETQ. The CDR3 DNA sequence: TGCGCCAGCAGCCCGACTAGCGGAGAGACCCAGTACTTC. It specifies CASSPTSGETQYF. The entire variable domain, with the rest obtained from reference TRBV5-1 and TRBJ2-5, is as follows: KAGVTQTPRYLIKTRGQQVTLSCSPISGHRSVSWYQQTPGQGLQFLFEYFSETQRNKGNFPGRFSGRQFSNSRSEMNVSTLELGDSALYLCASSPTSGETQYFGPGTRLLVL.

V is TRBV5-1 and J is TRBJ2-3, with D tentatively TRBD1 (5 bases). The CDR3 has 16 residues. The germline V gene encodes CDR1 SGHRS and CDR2 YFSETQ. V was pared by 4 bases and J by 4 bases, with 19 bases between. The CDR3 here is CASSAISGKESDTQYF. In DNA form, the CDR3 reads TGCGCCAGCAGCGCAATCTCAGGGAAAGAATCAGATACGCAGTATTTT.